The rows below give T cell receptor beta chains drawn from one sample of a study of a mutant IDH1 vaccine in newly diagnosed glioma. Here immunoSEQ multiplex PCR was the method, and the copy in TCRdb shows in-frame clones only, minus some. Here the sample spans around 89,000 clones, 83% being singletons. The specimen comprised PBMCs, sampled from a glioma patient treated with radiotherapy, temozolomide or both. The origin of the receptors is a woman aged 45-65 years with glioma. CDR3s include the opening cysteine and the closing phenylalanine or tryptophan. The order of the fields is clone size, D gene, J gene, V gene, CDR3 protein, CDR3 DNA. The D gene is left open where the match is weak. Clone size is shown for a subset of rows, as once, few, many or a class of expanded clone.

clone size: -
D gene: -
J gene: TRBJ2-7
V gene: TRBV5-1
CDR3 protein: CASSRGGQTYEQYF
CDR3 DNA: TGCGCCAGCAGCCGGGGGGGACAGACCTACGAGCAGTACTTC

clone size: -
D gene: -
J gene: TRBJ1-5
V gene: TRBV10-3
CDR3 protein: CAISLQGNQPQHF
CDR3 DNA: TGTGCCATCAGTCTACAGGGAAATCAGCCCCAGCATTTT

clone size: -
D gene: TRBD1
J gene: TRBJ1-2
V gene: TRBV7-2
CDR3 protein: CASSLPRGQGIDYGYTF
CDR3 DNA: TGTGCCAGCAGCTTACCTAGGGGACAGGGGATAGACTATGGCTACACCTTC

clone size: -
D gene: -
J gene: TRBJ2-7
V gene: TRBV4-2
CDR3 protein: CASSQGIGDYEQYF
CDR3 DNA: TGTGCCAGCAGCCAAGGGATTGGGGACTACGAGCAGTACTTC

clone size: -
D gene: -
J gene: TRBJ1-1
V gene: TRBV18
CDR3 protein: CASSPTRGRDTEAFF
CDR3 DNA: TGTGCCAGCTCACCTACGCGGGGGAGGGACACTGAAGCTTTCTTT

clone size: -
D gene: -
J gene: TRBJ1-2
V gene: TRBV7-9
CDR3 protein: CASSVQSRGSNYGYTF
CDR3 DNA: TGTGCCAGCAGCGTTCAGTCCAGGGGATCGAACTATGGCTACACCTTC

clone size: once
D gene: TRBD1
J gene: TRBJ1-1
V gene: TRBV5-1
CDR3 protein: CASSHPTGTTEAFF
CDR3 DNA: TGCGCCAGCAGCCACCCGACAGGGACAACTGAAGCTTTCTTT

clone size: -
D gene: TRBD1
J gene: TRBJ2-1
V gene: TRBV5-1
CDR3 protein: CASSTGQGRYNEQFF
CDR3 DNA: TGCGCCAGCAGCACGGGACAGGGGCGCTACAATGAGCAGTTCTTC

clone size: -
D gene: -
J gene: TRBJ1-5
V gene: TRBV21-1
CDR3 protein: CASSARDKTNQPQHF
CDR3 DNA: TGTGCCAGCAGCGCGCGGGACAAAACGAATCAGCCCCAGCATTTT

clone size: -
D gene: TRBD1
J gene: TRBJ1-4
V gene: TRBV4-2
CDR3 protein: CASSHIQGQRDEKLFF
CDR3 DNA: TGTGCCAGCAGCCATATACAGGGGCAACGGGATGAAAAACTGTTTTTT

clone size: -
D gene: TRBD2
J gene: TRBJ2-5
V gene: TRBV18
CDR3 protein: CASSPGLAGGQETQYF
CDR3 DNA: TGTGCCAGCTCACCGGGACTAGCGGGGGGGCAAGAGACCCAGTACTTC

clone size: once
D gene: -
J gene: TRBJ2-1
V gene: TRBV9
CDR3 protein: CASSAPSGYSYNEQFF
CDR3 DNA: TGTGCCAGCAGCGCCCCAAGCGGATACTCCTACAATGAGCAGTTCTTC

clone size: -
D gene: TRBD2
J gene: TRBJ2-3
V gene: TRBV29-1
CDR3 protein: CSVDRGVSTDTQYF
CDR3 DNA: TGCAGCGTTGACCGGGGGGTATCCACAGATACGCAGTATTTT

clone size: -
D gene: -
J gene: TRBJ2-5
V gene: TRBV7-9
CDR3 protein: CASRLVGGPQETQYF
CDR3 DNA: TGTGCCAGCAGACTGGTGGGGGGTCCCCAAGAGACCCAGTACTTC

clone size: -
D gene: -
J gene: TRBJ2-6
V gene: TRBV7-9
CDR3 protein: CASSLALAGWGANVLTF
CDR3 DNA: TGTGCCAGCAGCTTAGCCCTGGCAGGGTGGGGGGCCAACGTCCTGACTTTC

clone size: -
D gene: TRBD2
J gene: TRBJ2-7
V gene: TRBV27
CDR3 protein: CASSPRTSGGYEQYF
CDR3 DNA: TGTGCCAGCAGCCCGCGGACTAGCGGGGGGTACGAGCAGTACTTC

clone size: -
D gene: -
J gene: TRBJ2-5
V gene: TRBV7-9
CDR3 protein: CASSMRDRPTQYF
CDR3 DNA: TGTGCCAGCAGCATGCGGGACAGACCTACCCAGTACTTC

clone size: once
D gene: TRBD2
J gene: TRBJ2-5
V gene: TRBV9
CDR3 protein: CASSGGRKTQYF
CDR3 DNA: TGTGCCAGCTCCGGCGGGAGGAAGACCCAGTACTTC

clone size: few
D gene: TRBD1
J gene: TRBJ1-1
V gene: TRBV7-3
CDR3 protein: CASSSDRGSEAFF
CDR3 DNA: TGTGCCAGCAGCTCGGACAGGGGAAGTGAAGCTTTCTTT

clone size: -
D gene: -
J gene: TRBJ1-1
V gene: TRBV7-6
CDR3 protein: CASSPWTVDGGAEAFF
CDR3 DNA: TGTGCCAGCAGCCCTTGGACAGTTGATGGGGGCGCTGAAGCTTTCTTT

clone size: -
D gene: -
J gene: TRBJ2-5
V gene: TRBV29-1
CDR3 protein: CSVDVGAVETQYF
CDR3 DNA: TGCAGCGTTGACGTGGGCGCGGTGGAGACCCAGTACTTC

clone size: -
D gene: TRBD1
J gene: TRBJ2-2
V gene: TRBV19
CDR3 protein: CASAGQGVNTGELFF
CDR3 DNA: TGTGCCTCAGCTGGACAGGGGGTTAACACCGGGGAGCTGTTTTTT

clone size: -
D gene: TRBD1
J gene: TRBJ1-1
V gene: TRBV7-2
CDR3 protein: CASSPILTGYMNTEAFF
CDR3 DNA: TGTGCCAGCAGCCCCATACTGACAGGGTACATGAACACTGAAGCTTTCTTT

clone size: -
D gene: -
J gene: TRBJ1-2
V gene: TRBV19
CDR3 protein: CASGGLYGYTF
CDR3 DNA: TGTGCCAGTGGGGGGCTCTATGGCTACACCTTC

clone size: -
D gene: -
J gene: TRBJ1-6
V gene: TRBV7-2
CDR3 protein: CASSSQVYNSPLHF
CDR3 DNA: TGTGCCAGCAGCTCCCAGGTTTATAATTCACCCCTCCACTTT

clone size: -
D gene: -
J gene: TRBJ1-5
V gene: TRBV6-5
CDR3 protein: CASSYSYRVRQPQHF
CDR3 DNA: TGTGCCAGCAGTTACTCCTACAGGGTAAGGCAGCCCCAGCATTTT

clone size: once
D gene: -
J gene: TRBJ2-7
V gene: TRBV5-1
CDR3 protein: CASGRQTTYYEQYF
CDR3 DNA: TGCGCCAGCGGACGACAGACTACTTACTACGAGCAGTACTTC